The 12 T cell receptor beta chains reported below all come from one sample, sequenced in a study of cytomegalovirus exposure and HLA in healthy donors. The PCR was carried out with 60 Vbeta primers and 13 Jbeta primers. Sequenced by immunoSEQ multiplex PCR; TCRdb stores in-frame clones only, minus some. The sample lists around 80,000 clones, around 60% occurring once. The sequenced sample was PBMCs. These receptors were obtained from a male donor in good health and CMV-seropositive.

This clone was recorded only once. CDR3 coding DNA: TGTGCCAGCAGCGTAGAGAACAGGGCTAATTCACCCCTCCACTTT. This sequence encodes CASSVENRANSPLHF. The chain carries TRBV9 and TRBJ1-6; possible D gene TRBD1, 6 bases. Germline CDR1 and CDR2: SGDLS and YYNGEE. The CDR3 covers 15 residues. The germline V and J ends were trimmed by 0 bases and 6 bases, with 10 bases remaining between them.

This chain connects TRBV30 to TRBJ1-4; 7 bases align to TRBD1. The CDR3 consists of 16 residues. Looked up from germline, CDR1 is GTSNPN and CDR2 is SVGIG (reference sequence). The V and J ends lost 2 bases and 0 bases, in that order; junction bases with no gene match: 6. CDR3 residues: CAWSTGASSTNEKLFF. As DNA, the CDR3 is TGTGCCTGGAGTACAGGGGCCTCCTCAACTAATGAAAAACTGTTTTTT.

The rearrangement joins TRBV30 to TRBJ2-2; D may be TRBD2 (5 bases). The germline gives CDR1 GTSNPN, CDR2 SVGIG (reference sequence). The ends were cut back, 0 bases at V and 1 base at J, with 15 bases in the middle. The CDR3 contains 17 residues. Here the CDR3 DNA reads TGTGCCTGGAGTGTACTGGTCTCCGGGGTGAACACCGGGGAGCTGTTTTTT. Protein product: CAWSVLVSGVNTGELFF. Complete variable domain (other parts from reference TRBV30 and TRBJ2-2): SQTIHQWPATLVQPVGSPLSLECTVEGTSNPNLYWYRQAAGRGLQLLFYSVGIGQISSEVPQNLSASRPQDRQFILSSKKLLLSDSGFYLCAWSVLVSGVNTGELFFGEGSRLTVL.

The chain joins TRBV10-1 to TRBJ1-4; D gene unclear. Germline V lookup: CDR1 WNHNN, CDR2 SYGVQD (reference sequence). The V end was cut by 2 bases, the J end by 7 bases, with 17 bases between. The CDR3 contains 16 residues. CDR3 bases: TGCGCCAGCAGTGAGAGTGGGGAGAAGGCGACTGAAAAACTGTTTTTT. Translated: CASSESGEKATEKLFF.

J is TRBJ1-2 and V is TRBV5-6; D is ambiguous. Trimming cost V 1 base and J 4 bases, with 11 bases left between them. The CDR3 consists of 14 residues. Germline V gene data show CDR1 as SGHDT and CDR2 as YYEEEE. Here the CDR3 DNA reads TGTGCCAGCAGCTTGTCCGGAGTCTTCTATGGCTACACCTTC. Protein sequence: CASSLSGVFYGYTF. Together with reference TRBV5-6 and TRBJ1-2, the CDR3 gives the full variable domain: DAGVTQSPTHLIKTRGQQVTLRCSPKSGHDTVSWYQQALGQGPQFIFQYYEEEERQRGNFPDRFSGHQFPNYSSELNVNALLLGDSALYLCASSLSGVFYGYTFGSGTRLTVV.

This clone was counted a few times. The genes are TRBV7-2 and TRBJ1-5; D remains ambiguous. Germline lookup yields CDR1 SGHTA and CDR2 FQGNSA. This CDR3 comprises 15 residues. V was cut by 3 bases and J by 0 bases, with 9 bases left in between. The CDR3 DNA reads TGTGCCAGCAGCTTTGACGGCGGTAGCAATCAGCCCCAGCATTTT. Protein: CASSFDGGSNQPQHF. Full variable domain (remainder filled in from reference TRBV7-2 and TRBJ1-5): GAGVSQSPSNKVTEKGKDVELRCDPISGHTALYWYRQSLGQGLEFLIYFQGNSAPDKSGLPSDRFSAERTGGSVSTLTIQRTQQEDSAVYLCASSFDGGSNQPQHFGDGTRLSIL.

V is TRBV5-6 and J is TRBJ1-1; the D is unclear. CDR1 is SGHDT and CDR2 is YYEEEE in the germline V gene. The CDR3 loop spans 13 amino acids. Trimming took off 0 bases at V and 3 bases at J, with 6 bases between the two ends. DNA of the CDR3: TGTGCCAGCAGCTTGGGGAGTGACACTGAAGCTTTCTTT. Its translation is CASSLGSDTEAFF.

The DNA of the CDR3 is TGTGCCAGCAGCTTTGGCGGGAGTGAGTACGAGCAGTACTTC. This codes for CASSFGGSEYEQYF. The genes are TRBV7-2 and TRBJ2-7, with 7 bases that match TRBD2. The V segment lost 3 bases and the J segment 4 bases; nucleotides outside the gene matches: 6. CDR1 is SGHTA and CDR2 is FQGNSA in the germline V gene. The CDR3 totals 14 residues.

This clone was counted between two and nine times. The chain joins TRBV9 to TRBJ2-2; D might be TRBD2 (6 bases). V was trimmed by 3 bases and J by 1 base, leaving 10 bases between them. Germline V gene lookup returns CDR1 SGDLS and CDR2 YYNGEE. The CDR3 loop spans 15 amino acids. The CDR3 loop reads CASSEGRKNTGELFF. CDR3 bases: TGTGCCAGCAGCGAGGGGAGGAAGAACACCGGGGAGCTGTTTTTT.

The rearrangement links TRBV7-2 to TRBJ1-4; tentatively, D is TRBD1 (5 bases). Germline V gene sequence: CDR1 SGHTA, CDR2 FQGNSA. This CDR3 has 15 amino acids. V was cut by 1 base and J by 7 bases, with 13 bases left in between. Here the CDR3 reads CASSLVSGAGEKLFF. The CDR3 nucleotides read TGTGCCAGCAGCTTAGTTTCTGGGGCCGGTGAAAAACTGTTTTTT.

This clone was recorded once. This chain connects TRBV27 to TRBJ2-5; 12 nucleotides line up with TRBD2. The CDR3 extends over 14 amino acids. V trimming: 6 bases; J trimming: 4 bases; junction bases outside the gene matches: 3. CDR1 and CDR2 from the germline V gene are MNHEY and SMNVEV (reference sequence). In DNA, the CDR3 is TGTGCCAGCAGCCAACTAGCGGGGGGAGAGACCCAGTACTTC. Its protein is CASSQLAGGETQYF.

The chain combines TRBV30 with TRBJ1-1; 8 bases agree with TRBD1. V was clipped by 5 bases and J by 6 bases; unmatched bases: 5. CDR1 is GTSNPN and CDR2 is SVGIG in the germline V gene (reference sequence). The CDR3 is 12 residues long. The DNA for the CDR3 is TGTGCCTGGGCCAGGGGGCATCCTGAAGCTTTCTTT. Encoded protein: CAWARGHPEAFF.